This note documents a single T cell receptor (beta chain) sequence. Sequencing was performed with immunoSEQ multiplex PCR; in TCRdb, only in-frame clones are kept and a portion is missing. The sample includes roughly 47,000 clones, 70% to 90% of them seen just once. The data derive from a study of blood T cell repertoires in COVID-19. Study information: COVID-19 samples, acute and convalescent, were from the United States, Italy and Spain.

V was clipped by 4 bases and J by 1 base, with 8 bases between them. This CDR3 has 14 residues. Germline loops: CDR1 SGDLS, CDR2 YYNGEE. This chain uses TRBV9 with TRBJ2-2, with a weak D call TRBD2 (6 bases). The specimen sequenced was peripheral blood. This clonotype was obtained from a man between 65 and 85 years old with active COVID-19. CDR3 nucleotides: TGTGCCAGCAGCAGACTAGGGAACACCGGGGAGCTGTTTTTT. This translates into CASSRLGNTGELFF.